The sequence of this TCR beta chain was determined in a study of T cell repertoires in cytomegalovirus infection. Looking at the study overall: A matching HLA type, together with CMV infection, was signaled by public TCR beta signatures. Study conclusions and caveats: Clonotypes of TCR beta that were HLA-C-restricted and CMV-specific dominated the ex vivo response.

This clonotype was seen at least ten times. Its specificity is unknown. TCRdb reprocessed the reads via MiXCR and lists one record per CDR3 protein. The sample lists almost 500,000 distinct CDR3 sequences, roughly 12% occurring once. CDR1 and CDR2 (germline): SEHNR, FQNEAQ (reference sequence). V lost 1 base and J lost 3; bases outside the gene matches: 3. This CDR3 spans 14 amino acids. This receptor was taken from a human donor in good health (CMV status not recorded). Some clones in this sample may be carry-over from other donors' samples. Sequencing input: PBMCs. This chain links TRBV7-9 with TRBJ2-7, with TRBD1 matching 7 bases. Here the CDR3 reads CASSLVDRVYEQYF. CDR3 sequence (DNA): TGTGCCAGCAGCTTAGTCGACAGGGTCTACGAGCAGTACTTC.